The clone carrying this TCR beta chain has a handful of counts. This entry comes from a study of T-cell memory formation after mild COVID-19. Via MiXCR, TCRdb re-called the 5' RACE reads, giving one row per CDR3 protein. The sample has fewer than 50,000 distinct CDR3 sequences; 10% to 15% are singletons. This clonotype originated in a man between 18 and 29 years old who had mild COVID-19 (a few samples of this study predate the infection). Cell type and time point are not known. Specimen: PBMCs or a T cell subset sorted from them (not recorded which).

The CDR3 DNA is TGTGCCAGCAGAAGGGAGGGGCTAAAGGGCTATGGCTACACCTTC. It encodes CASRREGLKGYGYTF. The chain recombines TRBV12-3 or TRBV12-4 with TRBJ1-2, with D perhaps matching TRBD1 (5 bases). Trimming took 6 bases from V and 4 from J, leaving 18 bases between them. The CDR3 totals 15 residues.